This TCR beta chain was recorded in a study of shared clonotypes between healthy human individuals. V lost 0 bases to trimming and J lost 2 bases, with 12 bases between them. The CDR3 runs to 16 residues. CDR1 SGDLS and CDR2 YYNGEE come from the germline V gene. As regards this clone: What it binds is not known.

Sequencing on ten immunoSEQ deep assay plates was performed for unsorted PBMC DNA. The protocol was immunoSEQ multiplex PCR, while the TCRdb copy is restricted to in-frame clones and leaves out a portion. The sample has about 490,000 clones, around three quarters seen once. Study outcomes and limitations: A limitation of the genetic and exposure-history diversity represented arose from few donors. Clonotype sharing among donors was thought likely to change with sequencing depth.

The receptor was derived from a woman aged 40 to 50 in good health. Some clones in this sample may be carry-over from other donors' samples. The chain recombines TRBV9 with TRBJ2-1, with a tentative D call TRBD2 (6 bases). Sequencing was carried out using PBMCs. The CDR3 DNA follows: TGTGCCAGCAGCGTAGACGGTAGCGGCCCCTACAATGAGCAGTTCTTC. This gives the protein CASSVDGSGPYNEQFF.